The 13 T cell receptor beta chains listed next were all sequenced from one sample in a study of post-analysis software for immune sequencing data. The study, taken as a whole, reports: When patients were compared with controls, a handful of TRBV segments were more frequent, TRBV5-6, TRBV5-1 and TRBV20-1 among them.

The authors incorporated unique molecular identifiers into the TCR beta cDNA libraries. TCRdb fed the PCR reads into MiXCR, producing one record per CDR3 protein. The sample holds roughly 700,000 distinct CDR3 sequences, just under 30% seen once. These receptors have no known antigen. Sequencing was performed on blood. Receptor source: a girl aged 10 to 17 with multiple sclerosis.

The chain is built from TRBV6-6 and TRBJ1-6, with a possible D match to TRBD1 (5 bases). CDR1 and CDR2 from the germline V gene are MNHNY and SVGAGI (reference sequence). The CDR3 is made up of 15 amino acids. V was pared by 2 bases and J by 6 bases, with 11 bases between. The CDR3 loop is CASSYEPGTNSPLHF. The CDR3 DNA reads TGTGCCAGCAGTTACGAGCCAGGGACTAATTCACCCCTCCACTTT.

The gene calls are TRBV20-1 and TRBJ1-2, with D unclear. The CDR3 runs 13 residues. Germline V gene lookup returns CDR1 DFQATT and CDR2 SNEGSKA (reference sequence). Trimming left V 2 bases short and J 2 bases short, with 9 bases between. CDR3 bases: TGCAGTGCTAGACTTCAGGAAAACTATGGCTACACCTTC. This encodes CSARLQENYGYTF.

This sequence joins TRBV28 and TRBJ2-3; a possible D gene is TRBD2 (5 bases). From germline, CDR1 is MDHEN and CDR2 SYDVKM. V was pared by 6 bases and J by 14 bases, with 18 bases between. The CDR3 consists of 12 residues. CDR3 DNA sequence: TGTGCCAGCAGGGACCAAGCGGAACCATGGTATTTT. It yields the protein CASRDQAEPWYF.

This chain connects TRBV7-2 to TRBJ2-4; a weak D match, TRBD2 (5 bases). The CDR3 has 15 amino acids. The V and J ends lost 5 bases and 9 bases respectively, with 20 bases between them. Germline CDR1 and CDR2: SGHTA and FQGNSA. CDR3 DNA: TGTGCCAGCAGCCCGGAAAGCGGCCGCTGGGTCATTCAGTACTTC. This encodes CASSPESGRWVIQYF.

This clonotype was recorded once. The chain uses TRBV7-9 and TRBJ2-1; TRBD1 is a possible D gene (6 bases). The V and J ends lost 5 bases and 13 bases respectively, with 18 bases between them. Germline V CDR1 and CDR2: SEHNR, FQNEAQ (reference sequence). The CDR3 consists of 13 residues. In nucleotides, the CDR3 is TGTGCCAGCAGCCCCCAGGGGATGGAGACCCAGTTCTTC. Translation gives CASSPQGMETQFF.

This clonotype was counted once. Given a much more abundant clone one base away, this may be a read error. The CDR3 sequence is CVSSPRGYQETQYF. Here the CDR3 DNA reads TGTGTCAGCAGCCCGAGAGGTTACCAAGAGACCCAGTACTTC. J is TRBJ2-5 and V is TRBV7-8; the D is unclear. CDR3 length: 14 residues. Germline CDR1 is SGHVS and CDR2 is FQNEAQ. The complete variable domain, with remaining parts taken from reference TRBV7-8 and TRBJ2-5, reads GAGVSQSPRYKVAKRGQDVALRCDPISGHVSLFWYQQALGQGPEFLTYFQNEAQLDKSGLPSDRFFAERPEGSVSTLKIQRTQQEDSAVYLCVSSPRGYQETQYFGPGTRLLVL.

CDR3 nucleotide sequence: TGTGCCAGCAGTGAGGCAGGGGGAAACAATCAGCCCCAGCATTTT. It encodes CASSEAGGNNQPQHF. This rearrangement joins TRBV28 to TRBJ1-5, with 7 bases identical to TRBD1. Germline CDR1 and CDR2: MDHEN and SYDVKM. V gave up 5 bases and J gave up 3 bases; unmatched junction bases: 7. CDR3 length: 15 residues.

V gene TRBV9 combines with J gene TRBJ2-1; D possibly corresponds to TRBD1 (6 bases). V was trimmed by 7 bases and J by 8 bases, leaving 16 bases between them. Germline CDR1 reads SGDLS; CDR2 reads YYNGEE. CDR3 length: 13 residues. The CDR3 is CASRPTGFDEQFF. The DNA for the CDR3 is TGTGCCAGCCGACCTACAGGGTTCGATGAGCAGTTCTTC.

The CDR3 loop is CASSQDGGSWYNEQFF. The CDR3 nucleotides are TGCGCCAGCAGCCAAGATGGGGGTAGCTGGTACAATGAGCAGTTCTTC. The rearrangement links TRBV4-3 to TRBJ2-1, with D possibly being TRBD1 or TRBD2 (5 bases each). V gave up 0 bases and J gave up 4 bases, with 13 bases separating them. The length of the CDR3 is 16 residues. The germline V gene has CDR1 LGHNA and CDR2 YSLEER.

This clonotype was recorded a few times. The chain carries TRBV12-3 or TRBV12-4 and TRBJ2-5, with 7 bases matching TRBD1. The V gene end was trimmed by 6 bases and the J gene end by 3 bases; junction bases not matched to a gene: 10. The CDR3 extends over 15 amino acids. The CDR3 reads CASSYDPGQKETQYF. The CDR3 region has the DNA TGTGCCAGCAGCTATGACCCGGGACAGAAAGAGACCCAGTACTTC.

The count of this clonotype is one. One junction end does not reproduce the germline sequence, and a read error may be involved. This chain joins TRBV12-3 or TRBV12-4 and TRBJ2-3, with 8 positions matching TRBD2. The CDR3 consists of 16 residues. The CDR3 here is CASRAGTSGSTDAQYF. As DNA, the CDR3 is TGTGCCAGCAGAGCAGGGACCAGCGGGAGCACAGATGCGCAGTATTTT.

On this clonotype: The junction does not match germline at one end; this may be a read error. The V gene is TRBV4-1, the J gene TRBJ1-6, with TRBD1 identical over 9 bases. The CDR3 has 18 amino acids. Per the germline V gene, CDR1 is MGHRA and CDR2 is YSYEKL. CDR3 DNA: TGCGCCGGCAGCTCCGGGACAGGGCAGAGCTCCTATAATTCACCCCTCCACTTT. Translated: CAGSSGTGQSSYNSPLHF.

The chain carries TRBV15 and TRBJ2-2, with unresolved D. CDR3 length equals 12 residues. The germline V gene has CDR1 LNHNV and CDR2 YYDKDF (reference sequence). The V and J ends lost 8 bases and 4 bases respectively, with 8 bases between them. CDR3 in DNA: TGTGCCACCTGTAGTAGCACCGGGGAGCTGTTTTTT. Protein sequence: CATCSSTGELFF.